These T cell receptor beta chains were read from a single sample in a study of shared T cell receptors in the human thymus. The table came from immunoSEQ multiplex PCR; TCRdb's copy has only in-frame clones and leaves some out. The sample lists some 720,000 clones, around 87% seen once, with 0.0095% to 0.011% in the top ten. The data also belong to a second study, concerning human thymus T cells.

The sample consisted of thymocytes. The receptor source for this set is a boy younger than two with a congenital heart defect. Each CDR3 is given with its conserved first and last residue. Each record gives: J gene, D gene, V gene, clone size, CDR3 length, CDR3 protein, CDR3 DNA. D genes are given only for firm matches. Not all rows give a size; the values are once, few, many and, for expanded clones, a class.

TRBJ2-1,TRBD2,TRBV30,NA,13,CAWARGGGHEQFF,TGTGCCTGGGCCCGCGGGGGGGGCCATGAGCAGTTCTTC
TRBJ2-2,NA,TRBV4-1,NA,20,CASSQDWPGTPNKNTGELFF,TGCGCCAGCAGCCAAGATTGGCCAGGGACTCCGAACAAGAACACCGGGGAGCTGTTTTTT
TRBJ2-7,TRBD1,TRBV11-2,NA,12,CASSSQGAKQYF,TGTGCCAGCAGCTCTCAGGGGGCGAAGCAGTACTTC
TRBJ2-2,TRBD2,TRBV5-8,NA,16,CASSPRAGGPNGELFF,TGTGCCAGCAGCCCTCGAGCGGGAGGGCCAAACGGGGAGCTGTTTTTT
TRBJ2-5,TRBD1,TRBV27,NA,16,CASSFYGVDREETQYF,TGTGCCAGCAGTTTTTACGGCGTGGACAGGGAAGAGACCCAGTACTTC
TRBJ1-5,NA,TRBV23-1,NA,12,CARGQQNQPQHF,TGCGCCCGTGGGCAGCAGAATCAGCCCCAGCATTTT
TRBJ2-1,TRBD2,TRBV5-6,NA,17,CASSLAGTSGNGNEQFF,TGTGCCAGCAGCTTGGCGGGGACTAGCGGGAATGGTAATGAGCAGTTCTTC
TRBJ2-5,NA,TRBV9,once,16,CASSAKPGLIKETQYF,TGTGCCAGCAGCGCCAAACCGGGACTCATAAAAGAGACCCAGTACTTC
TRBJ2-7,TRBD1,TRBV29-1,NA,13,CSVGSGTGDEQYF,TGCAGCGTTGGGTCCGGGACAGGTGACGAGCAGTACTTC
TRBJ2-1,TRBD2,TRBV10-2,once,14,CASSRLAGNNEQFF,TGCGCCAGCAGCCGACTAGCGGGCAACAATGAGCAGTTCTTC
TRBJ1-3,NA,TRBV5-4,once,16,CASSLGQVSSGNTIYF,TGTGCCAGCAGCTTGGGGCAGGTCTCCTCTGGAAACACCATATATTTT
TRBJ2-7,TRBD2,TRBV7-6,NA,15,CASSPSGTNLYEQYF,TGTGCCAGCAGCCCTTCCGGGACTAACCTCTACGAGCAGTACTTC
TRBJ2-3,TRBD2,TRBV29-1,NA,16,CSVGAASGNEADTQYF,TGCAGCGTTGGGGCGGCTAGCGGGAACGAGGCAGATACGCAGTATTTT
TRBJ2-5,NA,TRBV4-2,NA,15,CASSQDELDWETQYF,TGTGCCAGCAGCCAAGATGAACTAGATTGGGAGACCCAGTACTTC
TRBJ1-2,NA,TRBV7-2,NA,14,CASSWWTFPYGYTF,TGTGCCAGCAGCTGGTGGACATTTCCCTATGGCTACACCTTC
TRBJ2-7,NA,TRBV10-3,NA,15,CAIRETGLISYEQYF,TGTGCCATCAGGGAAACGGGACTGATCTCCTACGAGCAGTACTTC
TRBJ2-5,TRBD2,TRBV11-3,NA,20,CASSPRGGLAGGQYGETQYF,TGTGCCAGCAGCCCCCGGGGGGGACTAGCGGGAGGACAGTATGGAGAGACCCAGTACTTC
TRBJ1-1,NA,TRBV5-4,once,14,CASSLVRTDTEAFF,TGTGCCAGCAGCTTGGTACGGACTGACACTGAAGCTTTCTTT
TRBJ2-5,NA,TRBV29-1,NA,11,CSGELRETQYF,TGCAGCGGGGAGTTGCGGGAGACCCAGTACTTC
TRBJ2-1,NA,TRBV28,NA,13,CASTRGTYNEQFF,TGTGCCAGCACCCGGGGGACCTACAATGAGCAGTTCTTC
TRBJ2-2,NA,TRBV19,NA,17,CASSKGEGRGFTGELFF,TGTGCCAGTAGTAAGGGGGAGGGGCGGGGTTTCACCGGGGAGCTGTTTTTT
TRBJ2-6,TRBD1,TRBV5-4,NA,16,CASSPGQVSGANVLTF,TGTGCCAGCAGCCCCGGACAGGTCTCTGGGGCCAACGTCCTGACTTTC
TRBJ1-4,NA,TRBV29-1,few,13,CSVETARGEKLFF,TGCAGCGTTGAGACGGCGAGAGGTGAAAAACTGTTTTTT
TRBJ2-7,TRBD2,TRBV13,NA,18,CASSPGRATGGNLYEQYF,TGTGCCAGCAGCCCGGGGCGGGCGACGGGGGGGAACCTCTACGAGCAGTACTTC
TRBJ1-3,NA,TRBV6-4,NA,17,CASSDSREVCSGNTIYF,TGTGCCAGCAGTGACTCTCGGGAAGTTTGCTCTGGAAACACCATATATTTT
TRBJ2-7,TRBD1,TRBV9,NA,15,CASSVAPGQGDEQYF,TGTGCCAGCAGCGTAGCTCCGGGACAGGGGGACGAGCAGTACTTC
TRBJ2-5,TRBD2,TRBV7-8,NA,14,CASTPETSGETQYF,TGTGCCAGCACCCCGGAGACTAGCGGAGAGACCCAGTACTTC
TRBJ2-5,TRBD2,TRBV2,NA,15,CASAGLAGVKETQYF,TGTGCCAGCGCTGGACTAGCGGGAGTCAAGGAGACCCAGTACTTC
TRBJ1-3,NA,TRBV14,NA,17,CASSPPILRDSGNTIYF,TGTGCCAGCAGCCCCCCCATACTCCGTGACTCTGGAAACACCATATATTTT
TRBJ2-5,NA,TRBV4-3,NA,13,CASSPEQGETQYF,TGCGCCAGCAGCCCCGAACAGGGAGAGACCCAGTACTTC
TRBJ2-5,NA,TRBV7-8,NA,14,CASSPRDNQETQYF,TGTGCCAGCAGCCCCAGGGACAACCAAGAGACCCAGTACTTC
TRBJ2-1,NA,TRBV7-9,NA,15,CASSLNGQGGWEQFF,TGTGCCAGCAGCTTAAACGGACAGGGAGGGTGGGAGCAGTTCTTC
TRBJ2-3,NA,TRBV28,NA,16,CASSNPSLWAPDTQYF,TGTGCCAGCAGCAACCCTAGCCTCTGGGCCCCAGATACGCAGTATTTT
TRBJ2-7,TRBD2,TRBV5-8,once,13,CASISGSVNEQYF,TGTGCCAGTATAAGCGGGAGTGTCAACGAGCAGTACTTC
TRBJ1-2,TRBD1,TRBV11-3,NA,14,CASSSRDSGYGYTF,TGTGCCAGCAGCTCCCGGGACAGTGGCTATGGCTACACCTTC
TRBJ2-7,NA,TRBV18,once,15,CASSPQRDSSYEQYF,TGTGCCAGCTCACCCCAGAGAGACAGTTCCTACGAGCAGTACTTC
TRBJ2-7,TRBD1,TRBV28,NA,15,CASRLRWTGYYEQYF,TGTGCCAGCAGGCTACGATGGACAGGGTACTACGAGCAGTACTTC
TRBJ1-1,TRBD1,TRBV28,NA,16,CASSPIRDRVNTEAFF,TGTGCCAGCAGTCCTATCAGGGACAGAGTGAACACTGAAGCTTTCTTT
TRBJ1-4,NA,TRBV4-3,NA,17,CASSQDRFGVLNEKLFF,TGCGCCAGCAGCCAAGATCGTTTCGGGGTATTGAATGAAAAACTGTTTTTT
TRBJ1-3,NA,TRBV5-6,NA,14,CASSLRTAGNTIYF,TGTGCCAGCAGCTTGCGGACAGCAGGAAACACCATATATTTT